This T cell receptor beta chain was sequenced for a study of early T cells in non-severe SARS-CoV-2 infection. TCRdb re-derived calls from the 5' RACE reads in MiXCR, one entry per CDR3 protein. The sample has under 70,000 distinct CDR3 sequences; about an eighth are singletons. Germline loops: CDR1 GTSNPN, CDR2 SVGIG (reference sequence). The CDR3 is made up of 19 amino acids. J lost 0 bases, V lost 7 bases, and 15 bases had no gene match. The genes are TRBV30 and TRBJ2-6; TRBD1 matches at 10 bases. This TCR was recovered from an adult who was a healthcare worker with PCR-confirmed SARS-CoV-2 infection or an uninfected control (not recorded which). Sequences were obtained from whole blood. The CDR3 coding sequence is TGTGCCTTGTACCGGGACAGGGGAAGAACAGTCTCTGGGGCCAACGTCCTGACTTTC. This encodes CALYRDRGRTVSGANVLTF.